This T cell receptor (beta chain) came from a study of T cell changes during pregnancy in multiple sclerosis. The assay was immunoSEQ multiplex PCR, and TCRdb's table has in-frame clones only and misses some. In the table there are 75,000 to 95,000 clones, 92% of which are singletons. The germline gives CDR1 MNHNS, CDR2 SASEGT. The CDR3 extends over 18 amino acids. The junction had 12 bases not matched to a gene; V was cut back by 2 bases and J by 0 bases. This sequence joins TRBV6-1 and TRBJ2-7; 8 nucleotides align to TRBD1. The sequencing used peripheral blood, collected after pregnancy. This sequence was found in a female donor with multiple sclerosis, enrolled in a pregnancy study. The CDR3 sequence: CASSESGFGQGSSYEQYF. The CDR3 DNA follows: TGTGCCAGCAGTGAAAGTGGGTTCGGACAGGGATCCTCCTACGAGCAGTACTTC.